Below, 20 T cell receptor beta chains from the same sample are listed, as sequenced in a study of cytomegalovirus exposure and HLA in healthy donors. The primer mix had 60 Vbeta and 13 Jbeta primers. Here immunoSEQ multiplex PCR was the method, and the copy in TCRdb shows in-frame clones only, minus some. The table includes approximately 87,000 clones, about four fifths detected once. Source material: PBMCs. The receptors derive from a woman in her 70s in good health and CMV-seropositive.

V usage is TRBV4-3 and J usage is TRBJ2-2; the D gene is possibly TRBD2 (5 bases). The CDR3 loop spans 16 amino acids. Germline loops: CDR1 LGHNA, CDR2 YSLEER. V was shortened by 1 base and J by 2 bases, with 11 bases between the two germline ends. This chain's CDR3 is CASSQGTGLNTGELFF. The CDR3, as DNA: TGCGCCAGCAGCCAAGGGACTGGATTAAACACCGGGGAGCTGTTTTTT.

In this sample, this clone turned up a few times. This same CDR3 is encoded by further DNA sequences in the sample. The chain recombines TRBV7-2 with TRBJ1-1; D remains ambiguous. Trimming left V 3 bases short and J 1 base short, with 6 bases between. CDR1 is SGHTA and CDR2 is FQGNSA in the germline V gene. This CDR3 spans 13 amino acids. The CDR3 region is CASSFQWNTEAFF. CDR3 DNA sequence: TGTGCCAGCAGCTTTCAATGGAACACTGAAGCTTTCTTT.

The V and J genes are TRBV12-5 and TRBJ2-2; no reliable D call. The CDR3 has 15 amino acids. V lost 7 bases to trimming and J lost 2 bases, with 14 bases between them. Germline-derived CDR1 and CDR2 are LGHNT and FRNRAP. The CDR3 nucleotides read TGTGCTAGTGCCCGCGACTCAATAAACACCGGGGAGCTGTTTTTT. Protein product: CASARDSINTGELFF.

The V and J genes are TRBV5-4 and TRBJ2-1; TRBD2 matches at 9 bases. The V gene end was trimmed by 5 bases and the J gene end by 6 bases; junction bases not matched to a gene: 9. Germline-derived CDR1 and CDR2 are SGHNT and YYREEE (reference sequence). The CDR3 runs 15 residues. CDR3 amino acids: CASSQLSGSFNEQFF. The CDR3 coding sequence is TGTGCCAGCAGTCAACTTAGCGGGAGTTTCAATGAGCAGTTCTTC. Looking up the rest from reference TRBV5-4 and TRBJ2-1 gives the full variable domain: ETGVTQSPTHLIKTRGQQVTLRCSSQSGHNTVSWYQQALGQGPQFIFQYYREEENGRGNFPPRFSGLQFPNYSSELNVNALELDDSALYLCASSQLSGSFNEQFFGPGTRLTVL.

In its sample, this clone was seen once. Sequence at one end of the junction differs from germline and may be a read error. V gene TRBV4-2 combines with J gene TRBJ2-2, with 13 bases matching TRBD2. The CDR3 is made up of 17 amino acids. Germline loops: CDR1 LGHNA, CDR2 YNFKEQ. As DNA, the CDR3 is TGTGCCAGCAGCCAAGCTGGGACTAGCGGGAACGCCGGGGAGCTGTTTTTT. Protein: CASSQAGTSGNAGELFF.

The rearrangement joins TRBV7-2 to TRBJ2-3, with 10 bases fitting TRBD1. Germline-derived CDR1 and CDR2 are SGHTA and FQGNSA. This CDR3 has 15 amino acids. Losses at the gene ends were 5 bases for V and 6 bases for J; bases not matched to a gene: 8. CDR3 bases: TGTGCCAGCAGCCCGACAGGGGGCCCATGGGATACGCAGTATTTT. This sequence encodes CASSPTGGPWDTQYF.

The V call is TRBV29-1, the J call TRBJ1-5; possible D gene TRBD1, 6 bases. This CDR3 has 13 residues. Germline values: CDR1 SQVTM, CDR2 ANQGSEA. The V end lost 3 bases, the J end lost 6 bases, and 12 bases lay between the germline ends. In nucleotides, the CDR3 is TGCAGCGTTGAGGCAGGGGAAGGTCAGCCCCAGCATTTT. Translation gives CSVEAGEGQPQHF.

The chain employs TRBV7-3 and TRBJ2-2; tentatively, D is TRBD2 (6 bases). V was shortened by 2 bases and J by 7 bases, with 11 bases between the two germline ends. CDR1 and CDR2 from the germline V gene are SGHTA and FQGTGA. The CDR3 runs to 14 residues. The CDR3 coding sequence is TGTGCCAGCAGCTTATCGGGGGTTATCGGGGAGCTGTTTTTT. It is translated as CASSLSGVIGELFF. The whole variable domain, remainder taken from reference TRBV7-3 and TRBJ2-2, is GAGVSQTPSNKVTEKGKYVELRCDPISGHTALYWYRQSLGQGPEFLIYFQGTGAADDSGLPNDRFFAVRPEGSVSTLKIQRTERGDSAVYLCASSLSGVIGELFFGEGSRLTVL.

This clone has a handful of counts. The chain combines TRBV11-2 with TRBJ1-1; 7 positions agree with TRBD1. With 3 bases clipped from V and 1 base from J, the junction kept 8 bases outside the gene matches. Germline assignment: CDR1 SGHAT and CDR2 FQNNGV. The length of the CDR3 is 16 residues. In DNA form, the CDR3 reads TGTGCCAGCAGCTTCCGGTCGACAGGGCCGAACACTGAAGCTTTCTTT. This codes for CASSFRSTGPNTEAFF.

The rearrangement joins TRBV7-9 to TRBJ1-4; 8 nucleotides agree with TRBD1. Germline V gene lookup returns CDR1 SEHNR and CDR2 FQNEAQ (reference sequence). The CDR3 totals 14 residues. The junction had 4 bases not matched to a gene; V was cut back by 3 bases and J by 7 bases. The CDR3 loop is CASSLAGGGEKLFF. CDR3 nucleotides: TGTGCCAGCAGCTTGGCAGGGGGCGGTGAAAAACTGTTTTTT.

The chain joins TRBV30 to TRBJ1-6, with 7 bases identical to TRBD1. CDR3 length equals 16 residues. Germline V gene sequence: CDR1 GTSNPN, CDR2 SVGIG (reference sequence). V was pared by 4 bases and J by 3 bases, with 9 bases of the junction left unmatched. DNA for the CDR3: TGTGCCTGGAATAGGAACAGGGGAAACTATAATTCACCCCTCCACTTT. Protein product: CAWNRNRGNYNSPLHF.

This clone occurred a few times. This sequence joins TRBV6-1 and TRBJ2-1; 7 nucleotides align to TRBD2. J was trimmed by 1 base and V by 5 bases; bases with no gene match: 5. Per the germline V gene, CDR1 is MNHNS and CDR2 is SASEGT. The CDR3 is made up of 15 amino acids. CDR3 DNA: TGTGCCAGCAGTATCGGGGGGAGGTCCTACAATGAGCAGTTCTTC. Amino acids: CASSIGGRSYNEQFF.

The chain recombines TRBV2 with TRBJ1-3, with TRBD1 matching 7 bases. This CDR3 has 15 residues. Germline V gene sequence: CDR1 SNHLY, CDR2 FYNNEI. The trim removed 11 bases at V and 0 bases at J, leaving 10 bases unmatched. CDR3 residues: CAGRGQEISGNTIYF. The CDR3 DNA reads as TGTGCCGGCCGCGGACAGGAAATCTCTGGAAACACCATATATTTT.

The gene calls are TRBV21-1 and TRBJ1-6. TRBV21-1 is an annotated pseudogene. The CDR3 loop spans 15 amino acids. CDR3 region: CASSKGRGYNSPLHF. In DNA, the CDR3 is TGTGCCAGCAGCAAAGGGAGGGGCTATAATTCACCCCTCCACTTT.

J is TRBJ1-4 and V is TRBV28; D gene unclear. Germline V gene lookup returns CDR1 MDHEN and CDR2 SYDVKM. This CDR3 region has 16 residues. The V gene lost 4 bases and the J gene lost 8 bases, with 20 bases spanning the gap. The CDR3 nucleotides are TGTGCCAGCAGTTCTCTTCCACCCACTACGCGGGAAAAACTGTTTTTT. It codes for CASSSLPPTTREKLFF. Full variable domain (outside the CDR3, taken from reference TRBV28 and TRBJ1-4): DVKVTQSSRYLVKRTGEKVFLECVQDMDHENMFWYRQDPGLGLRLIYFSYDVKMKEKGDIPEGYSVSREKKERFSLILESASTNQTSMYLCASSSLPPTTREKLFFGSGTQLSVL.

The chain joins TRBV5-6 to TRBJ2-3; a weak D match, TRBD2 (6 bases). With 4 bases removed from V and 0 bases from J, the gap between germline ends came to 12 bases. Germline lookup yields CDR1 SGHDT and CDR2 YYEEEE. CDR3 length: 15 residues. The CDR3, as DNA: TGTGCCAGCAGCCCAAGGAGGGCTAGCACAGATACGCAGTATTTT. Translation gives CASSPRRASTDTQYF. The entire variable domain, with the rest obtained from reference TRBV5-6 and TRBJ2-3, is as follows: DAGVTQSPTHLIKTRGQQVTLRCSPKSGHDTVSWYQQALGQGPQFIFQYYEEEERQRGNFPDRFSGHQFPNYSSELNVNALLLGDSALYLCASSPRRASTDTQYFGPGTRLTVL.

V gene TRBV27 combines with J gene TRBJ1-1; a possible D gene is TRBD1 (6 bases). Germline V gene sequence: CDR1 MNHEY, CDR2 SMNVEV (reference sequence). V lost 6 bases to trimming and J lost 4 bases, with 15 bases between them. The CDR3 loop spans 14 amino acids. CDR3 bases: TGTGCCAGCAGCCTGGTTGGGGGCGGCACTGAAGCTTTCTTT. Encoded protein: CASSLVGGGTEAFF.

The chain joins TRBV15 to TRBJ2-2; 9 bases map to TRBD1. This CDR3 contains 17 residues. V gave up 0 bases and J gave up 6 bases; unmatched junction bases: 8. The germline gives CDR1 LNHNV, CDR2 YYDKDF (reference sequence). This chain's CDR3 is CATSRDWVDRGSGELFF. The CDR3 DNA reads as TGTGCCACCAGCAGAGATTGGGTGGACAGGGGATCCGGGGAGCTGTTTTTT. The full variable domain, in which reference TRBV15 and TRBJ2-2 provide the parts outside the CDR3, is DAMVIQNPRYQVTQFGKPVTLSCSQTLNHNVMYWYQQKSSQAPKLLFHYYDKDFNNEADTPDNFQSRRPNTSFCFLDIRSPGLGDTAMYLCATSRDWVDRGSGELFFGEGSRLTVL.

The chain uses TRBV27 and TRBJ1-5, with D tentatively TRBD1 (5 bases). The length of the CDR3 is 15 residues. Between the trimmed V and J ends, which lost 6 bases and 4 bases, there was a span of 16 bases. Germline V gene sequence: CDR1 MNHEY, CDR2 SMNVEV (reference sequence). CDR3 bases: TGTGCCAGCAGCTCCCGGGGGGAAGGAAATCAGCCCCAGCATTTT. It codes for CASSSRGEGNQPQHF.

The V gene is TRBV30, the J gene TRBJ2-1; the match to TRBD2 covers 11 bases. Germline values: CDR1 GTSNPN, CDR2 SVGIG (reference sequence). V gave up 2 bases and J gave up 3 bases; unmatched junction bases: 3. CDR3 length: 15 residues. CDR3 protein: CAWSIGLAGYNEQFF. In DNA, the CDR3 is TGTGCCTGGAGTATAGGACTAGCGGGCTACAATGAGCAGTTCTTC.